Each of the 8 T cell receptor beta chains below was sequenced from the same sample in a study of T cell repertoires in cytomegalovirus infection. These TCRs are of unknown antigen specificity. TCRdb analysed the reads with MiXCR anew, one entry per CDR3 protein. Seen here are around 750,000 distinct CDR3 sequences, about 31% observed once, and the top ten hold about an eighth. Sequenced material: cultured CD8+ T cells from PBMCs, taken from culture after CMV antigen stimulation. The receptors were gathered from a human donor in good health (CMV status not recorded). Some clones in this sample may be carry-over from other donors' samples.

The chain uses TRBV2 and TRBJ2-4, with 12 bases aligning to TRBD2. Germline assignment: CDR1 SNHLY and CDR2 FYNNEI. V lost 5 bases and J lost 0; bases outside the gene matches: 8. CDR3 length equals 18 residues. Written as DNA, the CDR3 is TGTGCCAGCAGTTTCGGGACTAGCGGGTTACTAGCCAAAAACATTCAGTACTTC. It translates to CASSFGTSGLLAKNIQYF. The full variable domain, rest sourced from reference TRBV2 and TRBJ2-4, is EPEVTQTPSHQVTQMGQEVILRCVPISNHLYFYWYRQILGQKVEFLVSFYNNEISEKSEIFDDQFSVERPDGSNFTLKIRSTKLEDSAMYFCASSFGTSGLLAKNIQYFGAGTRLSVL.

The rearrangement joins TRBV15 to TRBJ2-3; 9 bases agree with TRBD2. After removal of 1 base from V and 5 bases from J, the junction contained 7 bases not matched to a gene. Germline loops: CDR1 LNHNV, CDR2 YYDKDF (reference sequence). The CDR3 consists of 16 residues. The CDR3 DNA reads as TGTGCCACCAGCAGAGTGGCGGGGGGGCAGGAAGATACGCAGTATTTT. Its translation is CATSRVAGGQEDTQYF.

This clonotype was seen more than once but under ten times. V usage is TRBV6-5 and J usage is TRBJ2-3; 9 bases line up with TRBD1. V lost 4 bases and J lost 6; bases outside the gene matches: 11. CDR1 MNHEY and CDR2 SVGAGI come from the germline V gene. CDR3 length: 16 residues. The CDR3 coding sequence is TGTGCCAGCAGTTCCCGGACAGGGGCAGTCTACGATACGCAGTATTTT. Amino acids: CASSSRTGAVYDTQYF.

This chain joins TRBV5-4 and TRBJ1-2; 7 positions match TRBD1. CDR3 length equals 15 residues. With 0 bases clipped from V and 5 bases from J, the junction kept 7 bases outside the gene matches. Germline CDR1 reads SGHNT; CDR2 reads YYREEE (reference sequence). CDR3 sequence reads: CASSLDGPRGYGYTF. The CDR3 DNA is TGTGCCAGCAGCTTGGACGGGCCCAGGGGGTATGGCTACACCTTC. The full variable domain, in which reference TRBV5-4 and TRBJ1-2 provide the parts outside the CDR3, is ETGVTQSPTHLIKTRGQQVTLRCSSQSGHNTVSWYQQALGQGPQFIFQYYREEENGRGNFPPRFSGLQFPNYSSELNVNALELDDSALYLCASSLDGPRGYGYTFGSGTRLTVV.

This clonotype was observed a handful of times. The chain links TRBV10-3 to TRBJ1-1; D gene uncertain. Germline CDR1 ENHRY, CDR2 SYGVKD. CDR3 length: 16 residues. Trimming shortened V by 4 bases and J by 1 base, and 16 bases separated the two germline ends. CDR3 protein: CAISGGTPAGNTEAFF. The CDR3 nucleotides are TGTGCCATCAGTGGCGGCACTCCTGCTGGGAACACTGAAGCTTTCTTT.

This sequence joins TRBV7-9 and TRBJ2-2; perhaps TRBD1 as D (5 bases). Germline CDR1 SEHNR, CDR2 FQNEAQ (reference sequence). Trimming took 7 bases from V and 1 from J, leaving 16 bases between them. The CDR3 is 16 amino acids. Here the CDR3 reads CASIPRVVRNTGELFF. The CDR3 bases are TGTGCCAGCATACCCAGGGTAGTGAGGAACACCGGGGAGCTGTTTTTT. Looking up the rest from reference TRBV7-9 and TRBJ2-2 gives the full variable domain: DTGVSQNPRHKITKRGQNVTFRCDPISEHNRLYWYRQTLGQGPEFLTYFQNEAQLEKSRLLSDRFSAERPKGSFSTLEIQRTEQGDSAMYLCASIPRVVRNTGELFFGEGSRLTVL.

In this sample, this clonotype turned up once. A much larger clonotype is one base distant, so this may be a read error. The chain employs TRBV11-1 and TRBJ2-2, with 9 bases identical to TRBD1. The CDR3 length is 17 residues. Germline CDR1 SGHAT, CDR2 FQDESV (reference sequence). The CDR3 DNA follows: TGTGCCAGCAGCTTAGCCGGGACAGGGAGTTTCACCCGGGAGCTGTTTTTT. Protein product: CASSLAGTGSFTRELFF.

The chain uses TRBV12-3 or TRBV12-4 and TRBJ1-1; D remains unclear. There are 15 residues in the CDR3. V dropped 3 bases and J dropped 0 bases, with 11 bases sitting between them. The CDR3 DNA follows: TGTGCCAGCAGTTTGTCGTACGGGGTGAACACTGAAGCTTTCTTT. Protein product: CASSLSYGVNTEAFF.